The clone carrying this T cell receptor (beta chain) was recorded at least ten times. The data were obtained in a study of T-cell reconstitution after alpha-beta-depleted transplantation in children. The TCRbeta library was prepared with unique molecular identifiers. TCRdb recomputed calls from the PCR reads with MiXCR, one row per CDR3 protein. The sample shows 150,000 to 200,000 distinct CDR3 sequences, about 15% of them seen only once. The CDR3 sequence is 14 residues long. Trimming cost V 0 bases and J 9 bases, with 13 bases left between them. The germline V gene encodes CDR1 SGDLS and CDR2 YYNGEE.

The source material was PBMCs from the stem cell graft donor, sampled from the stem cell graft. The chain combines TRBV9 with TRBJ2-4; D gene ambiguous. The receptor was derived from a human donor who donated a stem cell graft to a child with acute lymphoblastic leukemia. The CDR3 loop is CASSVGARPTIQYF. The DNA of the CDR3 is TGTGCCAGCAGCGTAGGAGCCCGCCCAACCATTCAGTACTTC.